The 10 T cell receptor beta chains below all came from one sample that was sequenced in a study of blood T cell repertoires in COVID-19. Profiling relied on immunoSEQ multiplex PCR, and the TCRdb table lists in-frame clones only, not all of them. The table lists 170,000 or so clones, around nine tenths of them singletons. The sequencing sample was made of peripheral blood. All receptors derive from a young woman who had recovered from COVID-19.

The chain recombines TRBV27 with TRBJ1-5; 8 bases fit TRBD1. Germline V gene sequence: CDR1 MNHEY, CDR2 SMNVEV (reference sequence). This CDR3 is 13 amino acids long. The ends lost 6 bases at V and 7 bases at J; junction bases unmatched: 5. CDR3 nucleotide sequence: TGTGCCAGCAGCGCAGGGGGCGGCCAGCCCCAGCATTTT. It yields the protein CASSAGGGQPQHF.

This chain links TRBV4-1 with TRBJ1-5, with D unresolved. The CDR3 length is 15 residues. In germline, CDR1 is MGHRA, CDR2 YSYEKL. The V end was cut by 4 bases, the J end by 2 bases, with 12 bases between. CDR3 coding DNA: TGCGCCAGCAGCCCAGCGCGGGTAGGCAATCAGCCCCAGCATTTT. Protein: CASSPARVGNQPQHF.

In this sample, this clone is medium-sized. V is TRBV2 and J is TRBJ2-2; 9 positions match TRBD1. With 6 bases clipped from V and 2 bases from J, the junction kept 4 bases outside the gene matches. The CDR3 is made up of 15 amino acids. CDR1 SNHLY and CDR2 FYNNEI come from the germline V gene. Here the CDR3 reads CASRGTGRNTGELFF. The CDR3 coding sequence is TGTGCCAGCAGGGGGACAGGGCGTAACACCGGGGAGCTGTTTTTT.

This chain uses TRBV7-9 with TRBJ1-3; TRBD1 aligns across 7 bases. There are 13 residues in the CDR3. Germline-derived CDR1 and CDR2 are SEHNR and FQNEAQ (reference sequence). The junction had 7 bases not matched to a gene; V was cut back by 8 bases and J by 6 bases. The CDR3 DNA follows: TGTGCCAGCTCGGAGACAGGGCAAAACACCATATATTTT. It codes for CASSETGQNTIYF.

This chain links TRBV9 with TRBJ1-5, with D perhaps TRBD1 (6 bases). This CDR3 has 14 residues. The V gene lost 0 bases and the J gene lost 10 bases, with 14 bases spanning the gap. In germline, CDR1 is SGDLS, CDR2 YYNGEE. The CDR3 protein is CASSVAGDVTPQHF. CDR3 sequence (DNA): TGTGCCAGCAGCGTAGCAGGGGATGTTACCCCCCAGCATTTT.

This rearrangement joins TRBV25-1 to TRBJ2-2; 7 bases are shared with TRBD1. The CDR3 is made up of 17 amino acids. Germline V gives CDR1 MGHDK, CDR2 SYGVNS. V lost 3 bases, J lost 6 bases, and 13 bases stayed unmatched. CDR3 DNA sequence: TGTGCCAGCAGTGACCACCCAGGGGGAGCCTTAGCCGGGGAGCTGTTTTTT. It translates to CASSDHPGGALAGELFF.

This sequence joins TRBV10-2 and TRBJ2-7, with 8 bases fitting TRBD2. The CDR3 sequence is 14 residues long. Germline trimming cut 4 bases from V and 2 bases from J; bases unmatched to any gene: 4. Per the germline V gene, CDR1 is WSHSY and CDR2 is SAAADI. The CDR3 is CASSVGLAAYEQYF. In nucleotides, the CDR3 is TGCGCCAGCAGTGTTGGACTAGCCGCCTACGAGCAGTACTTC.

V usage is TRBV7-3 and J usage is TRBJ2-1, with 13 nucleotides matching TRBD2. The CDR3 totals 19 residues. Germline assignment: CDR1 SGHTA and CDR2 FQGTGA. J was trimmed by 5 bases and V by 1 base; bases with no gene match: 11. Here the CDR3 DNA reads TGTGCCAGCAGCTTAATATCCGGGACTAGCGGGATCGGAGACAATGAGCAGTTCTTC. This sequence encodes CASSLISGTSGIGDNEQFF. The complete variable domain, with remaining parts taken from reference TRBV7-3 and TRBJ2-1, reads GAGVSQTPSNKVTEKGKYVELRCDPISGHTALYWYRQSLGQGPEFLIYFQGTGAADDSGLPNDRFFAVRPEGSVSTLKIQRTERGDSAVYLCASSLISGTSGIGDNEQFFGPGTRLTVL.

The V and J genes are TRBV6-6 and TRBJ1-3, with 8 bases lining up with TRBD1. CDR1 is MNHNY, CDR2 SVGAGI, per germline (reference sequence). Trimming took 6 bases from V and 0 from J; bases not matched to a gene: 7. The CDR3 totals 16 residues. CDR3 loop: CASSWGQASSGNTIYF. The CDR3 coding sequence is TGTGCCAGCAGCTGGGGACAGGCAAGCTCTGGAAACACCATATATTTT.

This clone was observed a handful of times. The chain combines TRBV7-3 with TRBJ2-3; D possibly corresponds to TRBD2 (5 bases). Trimming pared 5 bases from V and 1 base from J, leaving 10 bases between. The CDR3 is made up of 14 amino acids. Germline CDR1 and CDR2: SGHTA and FQGTGA. DNA of the CDR3: TGTGCCAGCAGCCCGCGGGCGGGCACAGATACGCAGTATTTT. The encoded protein is CASSPRAGTDTQYF.